Following are 19 T cell receptor beta chains from one sample sequenced in a study of blood T cell repertoires in COVID-19. The protocol was immunoSEQ multiplex PCR, while the TCRdb copy is restricted to in-frame clones and leaves out a portion. The profile shows 95,000 to 120,000 clones, approximately 90% of them singletons. Sequencing used peripheral blood. The receptor source for this set is a woman in her forties or fifties with acute or convalescent COVID-19.

This sequence joins TRBV19 and TRBJ1-1; D uncertain. CDR1 and CDR2 from the germline V gene are LNHDA and SQIVND (reference sequence). This CDR3 region has 15 residues. Trimming took off 6 bases at V and 6 bases at J, with 20 bases between the two ends. The CDR3 nucleotides read TGTGCCAGTAGCGCCCAGAACGGAGGTAAGGCTGAAGCTTTCTTT. It yields the protein CASSAQNGGKAEAFF.

The V and J genes are TRBV9 and TRBJ2-7, with D maybe TRBD2 (5 bases). The CDR3 has 17 amino acids. The V gene lost 1 base and the J gene lost 3 bases, with 20 bases spanning the gap. The germline CDR1 and CDR2 sequences are SGDLS and YYNGEE. DNA for the CDR3: TGTGCCAGCAGCGTACGGACTTGGCCCTTAAGATACTACGAGCAGTACTTC. It encodes CASSVRTWPLRYYEQYF.

As to this clone: The germline gene is not matched at one end of the junction; a read error may be the cause. The chain couples TRBV5-4 to TRBJ1-2; weak D call: TRBD1 (6 bases). The CDR3 runs 16 residues. CDR1 and CDR2 from the germline V gene are SGHNT and YYREEE (reference sequence). CDR3 sequence: CASSLDTGIFSGGCTF. Here the CDR3 DNA reads TGTGCCAGCAGTTTGGATACAGGGATTTTTTCGGGAGGCTGCACCTTC.

This clone was seen a single time. The V and J genes are TRBV6-5 and TRBJ1-1; 10 bases fit TRBD1. V lost 6 bases to trimming and J lost 1 base; unmatched junction nucleotides: 5. The germline V gene encodes CDR1 MNHEY and CDR2 SVGAGI. This CDR3 region has 15 residues. CDR3 DNA: TGTGCCAGCAGCTCCCGGACAGGGGGGAACACTGAAGCTTTCTTT. Its translation: CASSSRTGGNTEAFF.

The rearrangement joins TRBV7-2 to TRBJ2-5; 10 bases match TRBD2. The CDR3 totals 16 residues. J lost 4 bases, V lost 0 bases, and 5 bases had no gene match. The V gene's germline CDR1 is SGHTA and CDR2 FQGNSA. The CDR3 bases are TGTGCCAGCAGCTTAGCGCTAGCGGGGGTTGGAGAGACCCAGTACTTC. The encoded protein is CASSLALAGVGETQYF.

The CDR3 DNA reads TGTGCCAGCAGCCAAGATAGTCGTACGCAGTATTTT. Its translation: CASSQDSRTQYF. The chain is built from TRBV3-1 (or the pseudogene TRBV3-2) and TRBJ2-3; D not resolved. There are 12 residues in the CDR3. CDR1 and CDR2 (germline): LGHDT, YNNKEL (reference sequence). Trimming pared 0 bases from V and 8 bases from J, leaving 6 bases between.

This clone was found once. The chain joins TRBV4-1 to TRBJ1-2, with D perhaps matching TRBD1 (6 bases). V lost 0 bases, J lost 5 bases, and 25 bases lay in between. From germline, CDR1 is MGHRA and CDR2 YSYEKL. CDR3 length: 19 residues. The CDR3 coding sequence is TGCGCCAGCAGCCAAGAGGTTGCGAGGGGACATTCTCCTTCTTATGGCTACACCTTC. Its protein is CASSQEVARGHSPSYGYTF.

The J gene is TRBJ2-2, the V gene TRBV12-3 or TRBV12-4; TRBD2 might be the D (5 bases). With 11 bases removed from V and 3 bases from J, the gap between germline ends came to 10 bases. This CDR3 is 12 amino acids long. The CDR3 nucleotides read TGTGCCGATGAGGGAGACACCGGGGAGCTGTTTTTT. It yields the protein CADEGDTGELFF.

This chain joins TRBV9 and TRBJ2-3; a possible D gene is TRBD2 (5 bases). CDR3 length: 14 amino acids. In germline, CDR1 is SGDLS, CDR2 YYNGEE. With 6 bases removed from V and 4 bases from J, the gap between germline ends came to 15 bases. The CDR3 protein is CASTPPEGADTQYF. The CDR3 DNA follows: TGTGCCAGCACCCCGCCTGAGGGTGCAGATACGCAGTATTTT.

The CDR3 region has the DNA TGTGCCAGCAGCCACTGGACAGGAGGAATGAACACTGAAGCTTTCTTT. Its translation: CASSHWTGGMNTEAFF. J is TRBJ1-1 and V is TRBV13; 7 bases are a match to TRBD1. J gave up 0 bases and V 5 bases, and 9 bases lay outside the gene matches. Germline V lookup: CDR1 PRHDT, CDR2 FYEKMQ (reference sequence). This CDR3 is built from 16 residues.

In its sample, this clone was seen once. The chain uses TRBV6-5 and TRBJ1-1; tentatively, D is TRBD1 (5 bases). Germline CDR1 reads MNHEY; CDR2 reads SVGAGI. Trimming pared 7 bases from V and 3 bases from J, leaving 15 bases between. The CDR3 covers 14 residues. CDR3 nucleotide sequence: TGTGCCAGCAATCGACAGTTAGGGGACACTGAAGCTTTCTTT. It translates to CASNRQLGDTEAFF.

This clone was recorded once. The J gene is TRBJ1-2, the V gene TRBV3-1 (or the pseudogene TRBV3-2), with 10 nucleotides matching TRBD1. Germline CDR1 and CDR2: LGHDT and YNNKEL (reference sequence). The length of the CDR3 is 17 residues. V lost 0 bases and J lost 8; bases outside the gene matches: 12. The CDR3 nucleotides read TGTGCCAGCAGCCAAGATATTGGGACAGGGGTAAGGAAGGGCTACACCTTC. Translated, it gives CASSQDIGTGVRKGYTF.

V gene TRBV11-2 combines with J gene TRBJ1-1; TRBD1 might be the D (6 bases). Germline V lookup: CDR1 SGHAT, CDR2 FQNNGV. This CDR3 has 15 amino acids. V was pared by 5 bases and J by 7 bases, with 20 bases between. The CDR3 region has the DNA TGTGCCAGCAGCGTACTGGGACAAGTTATCTGTGAAGCTTTCTTT. Protein sequence: CASSVLGQVICEAFF.

The chain is built from TRBV6-1 and TRBJ1-2; no clear D. V lost 2 bases to trimming and J lost 8 bases, with 15 bases between them. Germline-derived CDR1 and CDR2 are MNHNS and SASEGT. The CDR3 runs 14 residues. CDR3 DNA: TGTGCCAGCAGTGAAACGGGAGGTTTATCCGGCTACACCTTC. This encodes CASSETGGLSGYTF.

This chain uses TRBV14 with TRBJ1-2; perhaps TRBD1 as D (6 bases). Germline CDR1 reads SGHDN; CDR2 reads FVKESK. This CDR3 comprises 15 residues. V lost 3 bases, J lost 3 bases, and 14 bases lay in between. The CDR3 sequence is CASSHSDRPHYGYTF. The CDR3 bases are TGTGCCAGCAGCCATTCCGACAGGCCCCACTATGGCTACACCTTC.

This chain joins TRBV28 and TRBJ1-6; weak D call: TRBD1 (6 bases). The length of the CDR3 is 15 residues. Germline CDR1 reads MDHEN; CDR2 reads SYDVKM. V gave up 9 bases and J gave up 3 bases, with 15 bases separating them. The CDR3 reads CASRTESSYNSPLHF. In DNA form, the CDR3 reads TGTGCCAGTAGGACAGAGTCGAGCTATAATTCACCCCTCCACTTT. Variable domain in full (rest from reference TRBV28 and TRBJ1-6): DVKVTQSSRYLVKRTGEKVFLECVQDMDHENMFWYRQDPGLGLRLIYFSYDVKMKEKGDIPEGYSVSREKKERFSLILESASTNQTSMYLCASRTESSYNSPLHFGNGTRLTVT.

This clone appeared a few times. The chain recombines TRBV19 with TRBJ2-2; D remains unclear. This CDR3 is built from 14 residues. V lost 3 bases, J lost 2 bases, and 7 bases lay in between. Germline V gene lookup returns CDR1 LNHDA and CDR2 SQIVND (reference sequence). The CDR3: CASSMTPNTGELFF. Written as DNA, the CDR3 is TGTGCCAGTAGTATGACTCCCAACACCGGGGAGCTGTTTTTT.

This sequence joins TRBV10-2 and TRBJ1-6, with no clear D. This CDR3 has 13 residues. The germline V gene encodes CDR1 WSHSY and CDR2 SAAADI. The V end lost 7 bases, the J end lost 0 bases, and 4 bases lay between the germline ends. The CDR3: CASTSSYNSPLHF. The CDR3 DNA sequence: TGCGCCAGCACCAGCTCCTATAATTCACCCCTCCACTTT.

This clone was recorded only once. The V call is TRBV30, the J call TRBJ1-2; TRBD1 might be the D (5 bases). The CDR3 has 13 residues. Trimming stripped 4 bases from V and 4 bases from J, with 13 bases between. The germline V gene encodes CDR1 GTSNPN and CDR2 SVGIG (reference sequence). CDR3 sequence: CAWTLGGSYGYTF. CDR3 bases: TGTGCCTGGACATTGGGGGGATCCTATGGCTACACCTTC.